The T cell receptor (beta chain) under discussion was sequenced for a study of control samples from healthy donors and cancer patients (dated by TCRdb to the early 2020s). Details on this clone: It has no known antigen specificity. Per-nucleotide qualities are absent, and no much larger clonotype sits a single base away.

The library was prepared using the immunoSEQ multiplex PCR assay. Imported from immuneACCESS, the table was reduced by TCRdb to in-frame sequences with V and J called. These copies leave out some clones; in studies compared against another copy, an unresolved V gene accounts for under half, and the cause of the remainder is not known. Within this sample are 170,000 or so clones, with under 95% of them counted one time only. In total, the top ten clones hold approximately 1.5% of the sample. The sequenced sample was blood. The source is a woman between 18 and 29 years old in good health.

The DNA sequence reads TGTGCCAGTAACCGCCCCGGCGGTGATCAAAAACTGTTTTTT. Translated, it reads CASNRPGGDQKLFF. The chain links TRBV19 with TRBJ1-4; there is no confident call for the D gene. Relative to germline, V is 7 bases shorter and J is 9 bases shorter, with 18 bases between their ends. CDR1 LNHDA and CDR2 SQIVND were looked up in the germline V gene (reference sequence). The cysteine opens and the phenylalanine closes a CDR3 of 14 amino acids. Of all the DNA, just the CDR3 is kept, 42 bases in frame from base 1.